The clone carrying this T cell receptor (beta chain) has only a few counts. In the original analysis: Nucleated cell counts were estimated from reference gene primer amplification. Sequencing was performed with immunoSEQ multiplex PCR; in TCRdb, only in-frame clones are kept and a portion is missing. V and J calls and clone size follow that table, whereas D and trimming were derived from the DNA. The sample holds 400,000 to 450,000 clones; about 87% are singletons and the top ten take around 12%. The CDR3 has 12 amino acids. Trimming shortened V by 3 bases and J by 7 bases, and 4 bases separated the two germline ends. From germline, CDR1 is LNHDA and CDR2 SQIVND (reference sequence). This entry comes from a study of blood T cell repertoires in COVID-19. One Seattle source followed patients from active infection through their disease course.

The receptor's source is a woman aged 50 to 60 with COVID-19, enrolled during active disease. The sample was peripheral blood. The chain employs TRBV19 and TRBJ1-6; D not certain. This CDR3 is CASSMRNSPLHF. CDR3 DNA: TGTGCCAGTAGTATGAGGAATTCACCCCTCCACTTT.